The entry below gives a single TCR beta chain sequence along with its context. The antigen is not known. The J segment lost 2 bases and the V segment lost 5 bases, leaving 3 bases of the junction unmatched. This CDR3 has 16 amino acids. The germline V gene encodes CDR1 SGHVS and CDR2 FNYEAQ. Clones were read by immunoSEQ multiplex PCR, and TCRdb kept only the in-frame ones, dropping some. The table lists about 62,000 clones, approximately 88% of them singletons. All patients experienced relapse after autologous stem cell transplantation, and brentuximab vedotin exposure was variable. Patients had relapsed/refractory classical Hodgkin lymphoma with complete response, partial response or progressive disease as best response. These data originate in a study of PD-1 blockade in classical Hodgkin lymphoma. Findings and caveats of the study: CD4+ TCR diversity rose significantly by C4D1, and CD8+ TCR diversity did not. Possible causes of repertoire differences, disease activity or prior therapy, remain undefined.

The sample in question was peripheral blood mononuclear cells (PBMCs), obtained at baseline. This receptor was taken from a human donor with classical Hodgkin lymphoma. The J gene is TRBJ2-7, the V gene TRBV7-6; 16 nucleotides match TRBD2. The CDR3 region is CASSEGLAGGPYEQYF. DNA for the CDR3: TGTGCCAGCAGCGAGGGACTAGCGGGGGGGCCCTACGAGCAGTACTTC.